Listed below are T cell receptor beta chains from one sample, sequenced in a study of patients and donors after allogeneic stem cell transplantation. From the RT-PCR reads, TCRdb called clonotypes with MiXCR, one entry per CDR3 protein. The profile shows 90,000 to 130,000 distinct CDR3 sequences, 35% of them singletons. Sequenced input: blood, either unsorted or a sorted T cell fraction (not recorded which). Source of these receptors: a human donor who was either an allogeneic HSCT recipient or a stem cell or donor lymphocyte infusion donor (not recorded which). It is not recorded whose cells these are; they may come from a transplant donor. Both conserved end residues are part of each CDR3. The D gene is left open where the match is weak. For some rows the clone size is stated as once, few or many, or as a class when expanded; others skip it.

clone size,D gene,V gene,J gene,CDR3 protein,CDR3 DNA
NA,NA,TRBV10-2,TRBJ1-6,CASSGQGIDSSPLHF,TGCGCCAGCAGTGGCCAGGGAATAGATTCTTCACCCCTCCACTTT
few,NA,TRBV5-1,TRBJ2-1,CASSTTGTRHYNEQFF,TGCGCCAGCAGCACGACCGGGACCAGACACTACAATGAGCAGTTCTTC
NA,NA,TRBV4-1,TRBJ1-5,CASSQEIRDTNQPQHF,TGCGCCAGCAGCCAAGAGATCCGGGACACAAATCAGCCCCAGCATTTT
NA,NA,TRBV20-1,TRBJ2-7,CSAISRGGVQYF,TGCAGTGCTATATCTAGGGGGGGAGTGCAGTACTTC
few,NA,TRBV20-1,TRBJ1-4,CSAREGALGEKLFF,TGCAGTGCTAGAGAAGGGGCGCTGGGTGAAAAACTGTTTTTT
few,NA,TRBV11-3,TRBJ1-1,CASSSRTLNTEAFF,TGTGCCAGCAGCTCGCGGACACTGAACACTGAAGCTTTCTTT
few,TRBD1,TRBV4-2,TRBJ1-2,CASSQERDRSPGYTF,TGTGCCAGCAGCCAAGAGAGGGACAGGAGCCCTGGCTACACCTTC
many,NA,TRBV28,TRBJ1-2,CASTLRGGYGYTF,TGTGCCAGCACCCTGCGGGGGGGCTATGGCTACACCTTC
few,NA,TRBV20-1,TRBJ2-7,CSARCPLTASITYEQYF,TGCAGTGCTAGATGCCCTCTGACAGCCTCTATTACTTACGAGCAGTACTTC
NA,TRBD1,TRBV18,TRBJ1-2,CASSQARGLLGYTF,TGTGCCAGCTCACAGGCGAGGGGGCTGCTCGGCTACACCTTC
NA,NA,TRBV20-1,TRBJ2-5,CSAIVEGKETQYF,TGCAGTGCGATAGTGGAGGGCAAAGAGACCCAGTACTTC
NA,NA,TRBV2,TRBJ1-6,CASRGGQRGISPLHF,TGTGCCAGCAGGGGCGGACAGCGCGGGATCTCACCCCTCCACTTT
NA,TRBD2,TRBV29-1,TRBJ2-3,CSVESAGTSGDTQYF,TGCAGCGTTGAAAGCGCCGGGACTAGCGGGGATACGCAGTATTTT
few,TRBD2,TRBV12-3/TRBV12-4,TRBJ2-1,CATKIAGGHNEQFF,TGTGCCACTAAAATAGCGGGAGGCCACAATGAGCAGTTCTTC
few,TRBD1,TRBV12-3/TRBV12-4,TRBJ1-5,CASSLARDRGVQPQHF,TGTGCCAGCAGTTTAGCCCGGGACAGGGGAGTACAGCCCCAGCATTTT
few,TRBD1,TRBV7-8,TRBJ1-4,CASSLRTGENEKLFF,TGTGCCAGCAGCCTTCGGACAGGGGAAAATGAAAAACTGTTTTTT
NA,NA,TRBV11-2,TRBJ2-3,CASSFTVPGTDTQYF,TGTGCCAGCAGCTTTACAGTCCCTGGCACAGATACGCAGTATTTT
few,NA,TRBV20-1,TRBJ1-1,CSARESPGNTEAFF,TGCAGTGCTAGAGAGAGCCCCGGGAACACTGAAGCTTTCTTT
NA,TRBD2,TRBV9,TRBJ2-1,CASSPSGRQAYNEQFF,TGTGCCAGCAGCCCTAGCGGGAGGCAAGCTTACAATGAGCAGTTCTTC
few,TRBD2,TRBV27,TRBJ2-7,CASSPTGTRGRYEQYF,TGTGCCAGCAGTCCAACCGGGACTAGAGGAAGATACGAGCAGTACTTC
NA,NA,TRBV18,TRBJ2-5,CASSGTHVAETQYF,TGTGCCAGCTCAGGGACCCACGTAGCGGAGACCCAGTACTTC
NA,NA,TRBV5-6,TRBJ1-1,CASSIGPPLLAFF,TGTGCCAGCAGTATCGGACCGCCCCTCCTAGCTTTCTTT
few,TRBD2,TRBV5-6,TRBJ2-3,CASSQGTSGDTQYF,TGTGCCAGCAGCCAAGGGACTAGCGGAGATACGCAGTATTTT
NA,NA,TRBV6-1,TRBJ2-2,CASTPSSSNTGELFF,TGTGCCAGCACTCCTTCCAGTTCGAACACCGGGGAGCTGTTTTTT
NA,NA,TRBV12-3/TRBV12-4,TRBJ1-1,CASSSLLFEAFF,TGTGCCAGCAGTTCCCTCCTATTCGAAGCTTTCTTT
once,TRBD2,TRBV28,TRBJ2-7,CASSLSGTSGRYEQYF,TGTGCCAGCAGCCTATCCGGGACTAGCGGGAGGTACGAGCAGTACTTC
NA,NA,TRBV6-1,TRBJ1-5,CASRDLGYQPQHF,TGTGCCAGCCGGGACCTAGGGTATCAGCCCCAGCATTTT
NA,NA,TRBV5-6,TRBJ1-1,CASSVDMGTEAFF,TGTGCCAGCAGCGTGGACATGGGGACTGAAGCTTTCTTT
few,NA,TRBV6-2/TRBV6-3,TRBJ2-7,CASSVQGYEQYF,TGTGCCAGCAGTGTACAGGGATACGAGCAGTACTTC
few,NA,TRBV11-3,TRBJ1-1,CASSFSGANTEAFF,TGTGCCAGCAGCTTCTCGGGAGCGAACACTGAAGCTTTCTTT
NA,NA,TRBV7-8,TRBJ1-6,CASSLMGGPLESPLHF,TGTGCCAGCAGCCTAATGGGCGGGCCGTTAGAGTCACCCCTCCACTTT
NA,NA,TRBV12-3/TRBV12-4,TRBJ2-2,CASSPEGNTGELFF,TGTGCCAGCTCCCCGGAGGGGAACACCGGGGAGCTGTTTTTT
NA,TRBD2,TRBV9,TRBJ2-2,CASSVSTLALETAGELFF,TGTGCCAGCAGCGTCTCCACACTAGCGTTGGAGACGGCCGGGGAGCTGTTTTTT
NA,TRBD2,TRBV7-2,TRBJ2-1,CASALGLAGNEQFF,TGTGCCAGCGCCCTCGGACTAGCGGGAAATGAGCAGTTCTTC
NA,NA,TRBV7-3,TRBJ1-1,CASSSTGRNSEAFF,TGTGCCAGCAGTTCGACAGGTCGGAACTCCGAAGCTTTCTTT
few,NA,TRBV6-5,TRBJ1-2,CASSLLLNYGYTF,TGTGCCAGCAGTCTCCTCCTGAACTATGGCTACACCTTC
many,NA,TRBV7-9,TRBJ1-2,CASRMGFYGYTF,TGTGCCAGCCGTATGGGTTTCTATGGCTACACCTTC
NA,NA,TRBV7-2,TRBJ1-5,CASSPRPNQPQHF,TGTGCCAGCAGCCCCCGTCCCAATCAGCCCCAGCATTTT
NA,NA,TRBV9,TRBJ2-2,CASSVDSAGNTGELFF,TGTGCCAGCAGCGTAGATTCAGCGGGTAACACCGGGGAGCTGTTTTTT
many,NA,TRBV28,TRBJ2-1,CASSKGGPGNEQFF,TGTGCCAGCAGCAAGGGGGGGCCCGGCAATGAGCAGTTCTTC
NA,NA,TRBV29-1,TRBJ2-3,CSVARTDTQYF,TGCAGCGTTGCCCGAACAGATACGCAGTATTTT
NA,NA,TRBV3-1,TRBJ2-3,CASSQRGRGPADTQYF,TGTGCCAGCAGCCAACGGGGCCGTGGTCCAGCGGATACGCAGTATTTT
few,NA,TRBV7-8,TRBJ1-1,CASSSDSLNTEAFF,TGTGCCAGCAGCTCGGACAGCTTGAACACTGAAGCTTTCTTT
NA,TRBD1,TRBV15,TRBJ2-1,CATSSGQELGIGEQFF,TGTGCCACCAGCAGCGGACAGGAACTAGGGATTGGCGAGCAGTTCTTC
NA,NA,TRBV6-5,TRBJ2-1,CASSYSLAINEQFF,TGTGCCAGCAGTTACTCTCTAGCGATCAATGAGCAGTTCTTC
NA,NA,TRBV20-1,TRBJ1-1,CSAPQQGYTEAFF,TGCAGTGCTCCTCAACAGGGTTACACTGAAGCTTTCTTT
NA,TRBD2,TRBV12-5,TRBJ2-3,CASGPGLAGVDTQYF,TGTGCTAGTGGTCCGGGACTAGCGGGAGTAGATACGCAGTATTTT
NA,TRBD1,TRBV12-3/TRBV12-4,TRBJ2-7,CASSSQGATLYEQYF,TGTGCCAGCAGTTCCCAGGGGGCGACCCTCTACGAGCAGTACTTC
NA,TRBD2,TRBV11-2,TRBJ2-5,CASSPRAGMGETQYF,TGTGCCAGCAGCCCGAGAGCGGGAATGGGAGAGACCCAGTACTTC
few,NA,TRBV27,TRBJ1-1,CASSSLQGYTEAFF,TGTGCCAGCAGTTCCTTACAGGGTTACACTGAAGCTTTCTTT
NA,NA,TRBV6-5,TRBJ1-3,CASRPLTGSGNTIYF,TGTGCCAGCCGGCCCCTGACAGGATCTGGAAACACCATATATTTT
NA,NA,TRBV7-3,TRBJ2-1,CASRSLATNEQFF,TGTGCCAGCAGGTCCCTAGCGACCAATGAGCAGTTCTTC
NA,TRBD2,TRBV29-1,TRBJ2-1,CSVSGSSYNEQFF,TGCAGCGTCAGCGGGAGCTCCTACAATGAGCAGTTCTTC
few,TRBD1,TRBV27,TRBJ2-7,CASSSDRRISYEQYF,TGTGCCAGCAGTTCGGACAGGAGAATTTCCTACGAGCAGTACTTC
few,NA,TRBV6-2/TRBV6-3,TRBJ1-2,CASSSGTGISYTF,TGTGCCAGCAGTTCCGGGACCGGGATTAGCTACACCTTC
few,TRBD1,TRBV7-8,TRBJ1-1,CASTWTGPANTEAFF,TGTGCCAGCACCTGGACAGGACCTGCAAACACTGAAGCTTTCTTT
NA,NA,TRBV2,TRBJ1-6,CASSQDTWTPLHF,TGTGCCAGCAGTCAAGACACATGGACCCCCCTCCACTTT
few,NA,TRBV20-1,TRBJ1-1,CSASIWAAEAFF,TGCAGTGCTAGTATATGGGCAGCTGAAGCTTTCTTT
few,NA,TRBV4-3,TRBJ1-1,CASSPDPNTEAFF,TGCGCCAGCAGCCCCGACCCGAACACTGAAGCTTTCTTT